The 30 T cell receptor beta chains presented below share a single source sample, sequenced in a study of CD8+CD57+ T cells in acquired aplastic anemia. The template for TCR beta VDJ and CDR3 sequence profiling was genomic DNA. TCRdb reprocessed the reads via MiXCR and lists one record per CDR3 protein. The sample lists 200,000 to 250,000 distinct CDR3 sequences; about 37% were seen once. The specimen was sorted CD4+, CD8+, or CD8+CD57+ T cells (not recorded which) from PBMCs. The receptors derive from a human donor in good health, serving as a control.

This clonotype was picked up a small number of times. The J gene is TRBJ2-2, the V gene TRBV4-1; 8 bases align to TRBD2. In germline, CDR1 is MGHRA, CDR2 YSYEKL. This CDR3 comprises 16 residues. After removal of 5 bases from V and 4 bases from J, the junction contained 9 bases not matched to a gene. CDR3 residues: CASSVLAETLTGELFF. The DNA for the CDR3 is TGCGCCAGCAGCGTACTAGCGGAGACCCTCACCGGGGAGCTGTTTTTT.

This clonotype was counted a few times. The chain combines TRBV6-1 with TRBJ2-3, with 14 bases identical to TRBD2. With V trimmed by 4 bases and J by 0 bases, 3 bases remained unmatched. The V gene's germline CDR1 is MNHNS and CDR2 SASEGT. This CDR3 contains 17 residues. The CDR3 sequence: CASSVRTSGRSTDTQYF. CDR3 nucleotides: TGTGCCAGCAGTGTAAGGACTAGCGGGAGGAGCACAGATACGCAGTATTTT.

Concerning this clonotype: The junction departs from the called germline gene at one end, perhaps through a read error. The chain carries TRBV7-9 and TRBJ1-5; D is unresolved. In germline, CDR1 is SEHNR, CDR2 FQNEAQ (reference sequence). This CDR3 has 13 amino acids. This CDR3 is CASSRVLNQPQHF. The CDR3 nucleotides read TGCGCCAGCAGCCGGGTCCTCAATCAGCCCCAGCATTTT.

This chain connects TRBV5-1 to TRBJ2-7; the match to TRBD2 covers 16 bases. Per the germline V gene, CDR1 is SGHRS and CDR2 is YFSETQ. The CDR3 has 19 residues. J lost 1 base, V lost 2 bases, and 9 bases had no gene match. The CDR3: CASSLLGLAGGTRSYEQYF. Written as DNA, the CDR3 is TGCGCCAGCAGCTTACTGGGACTAGCGGGGGGGACCCGATCCTACGAGCAGTACTTC.

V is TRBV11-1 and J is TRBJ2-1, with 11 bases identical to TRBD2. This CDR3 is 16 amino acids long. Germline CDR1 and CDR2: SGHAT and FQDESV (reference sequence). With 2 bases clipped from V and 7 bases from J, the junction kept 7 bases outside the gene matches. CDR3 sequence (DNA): TGTGCCAGCAGCTTATTGGTAGCGGGAGGGCGGAATGAGCAGTTCTTC. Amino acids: CASSLLVAGGRNEQFF.

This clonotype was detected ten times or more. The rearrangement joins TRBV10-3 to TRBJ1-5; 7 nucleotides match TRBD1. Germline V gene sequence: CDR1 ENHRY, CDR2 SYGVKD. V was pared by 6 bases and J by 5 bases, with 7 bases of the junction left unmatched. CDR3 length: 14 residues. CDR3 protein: CAISDRAADQPQHF. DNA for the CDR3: TGTGCCATCAGCGACAGGGCCGCTGATCAGCCCCAGCATTTT.

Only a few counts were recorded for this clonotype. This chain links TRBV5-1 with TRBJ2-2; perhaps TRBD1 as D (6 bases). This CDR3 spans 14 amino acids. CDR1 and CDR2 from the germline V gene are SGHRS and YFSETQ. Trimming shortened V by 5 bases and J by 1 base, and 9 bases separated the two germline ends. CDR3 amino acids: CASSLQGNTGELFF. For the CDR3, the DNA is TGCGCCAGCAGTCTACAGGGGAACACCGGGGAGCTGTTTTTT.

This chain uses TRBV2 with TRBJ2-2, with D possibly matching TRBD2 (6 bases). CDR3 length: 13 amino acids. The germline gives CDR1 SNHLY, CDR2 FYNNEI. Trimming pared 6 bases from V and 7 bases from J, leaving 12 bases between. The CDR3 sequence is CASSGRTGGELFF. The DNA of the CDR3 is TGTGCCAGCAGCGGGAGAACGGGCGGGGAGCTGTTTTTT.

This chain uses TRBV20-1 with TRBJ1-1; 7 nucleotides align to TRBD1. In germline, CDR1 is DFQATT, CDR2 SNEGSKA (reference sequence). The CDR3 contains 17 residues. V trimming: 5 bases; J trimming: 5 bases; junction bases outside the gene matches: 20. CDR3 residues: CSACTTPLCRGRTEAFF. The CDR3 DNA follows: TGCAGTGCTTGCACAACCCCCCTCTGTAGGGGGCGAACTGAAGCTTTCTTT.

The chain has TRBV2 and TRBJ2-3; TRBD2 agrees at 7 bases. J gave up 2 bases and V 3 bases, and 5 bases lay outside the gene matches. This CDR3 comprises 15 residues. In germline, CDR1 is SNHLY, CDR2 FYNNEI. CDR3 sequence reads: CASSDHSGFTDTQYF. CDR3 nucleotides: TGTGCCAGCAGTGATCATAGCGGGTTCACAGATACGCAGTATTTT.

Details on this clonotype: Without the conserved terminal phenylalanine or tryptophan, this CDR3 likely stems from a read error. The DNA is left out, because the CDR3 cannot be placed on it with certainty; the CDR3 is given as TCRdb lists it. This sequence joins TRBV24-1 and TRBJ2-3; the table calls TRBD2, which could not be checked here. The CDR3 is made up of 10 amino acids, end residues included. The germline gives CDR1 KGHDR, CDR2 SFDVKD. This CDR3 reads CATSEGRLAG.

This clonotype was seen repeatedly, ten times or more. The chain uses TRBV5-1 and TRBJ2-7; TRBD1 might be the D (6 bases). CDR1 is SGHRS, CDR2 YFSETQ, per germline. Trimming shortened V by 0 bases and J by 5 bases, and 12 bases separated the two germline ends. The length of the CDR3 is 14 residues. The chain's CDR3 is CASSLGPRGDEQYF. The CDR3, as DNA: TGCGCCAGCAGCTTGGGTCCCAGGGGCGACGAGCAGTACTTC.

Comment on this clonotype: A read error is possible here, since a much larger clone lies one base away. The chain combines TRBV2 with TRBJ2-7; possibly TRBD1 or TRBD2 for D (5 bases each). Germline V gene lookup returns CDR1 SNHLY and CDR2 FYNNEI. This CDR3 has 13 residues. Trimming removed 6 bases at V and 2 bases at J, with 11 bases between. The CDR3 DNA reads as TGTGCCAGCAGCGGACGGGACCCCTACGAGCAGTACTTC. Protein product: CASSGRDPYEQYF.

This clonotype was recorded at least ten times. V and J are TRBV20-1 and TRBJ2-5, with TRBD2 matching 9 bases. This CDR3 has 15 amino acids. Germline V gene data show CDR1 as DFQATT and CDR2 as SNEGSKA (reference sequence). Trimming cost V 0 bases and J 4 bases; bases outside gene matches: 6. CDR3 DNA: TGCAGTGCTAGAGATCGGCGGGGGGGGCGAGAGACCCAGTACTTC. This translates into CSARDRRGGRETQYF.

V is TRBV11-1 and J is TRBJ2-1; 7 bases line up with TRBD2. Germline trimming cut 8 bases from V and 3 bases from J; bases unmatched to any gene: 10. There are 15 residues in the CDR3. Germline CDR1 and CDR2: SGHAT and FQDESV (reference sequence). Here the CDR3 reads CASSPTSSGYNEQFF. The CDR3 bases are TGTGCCAGCTCACCAACGTCTAGCGGCTACAATGAGCAGTTCTTC.

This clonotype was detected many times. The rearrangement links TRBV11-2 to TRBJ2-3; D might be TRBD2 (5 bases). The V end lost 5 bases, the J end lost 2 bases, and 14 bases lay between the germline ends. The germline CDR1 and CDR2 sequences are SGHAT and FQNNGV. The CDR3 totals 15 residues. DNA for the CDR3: TGTGCCAGCAGCCGGACCACGACTACCACAGATACGCAGTATTTT. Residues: CASSRTTTTTDTQYF.

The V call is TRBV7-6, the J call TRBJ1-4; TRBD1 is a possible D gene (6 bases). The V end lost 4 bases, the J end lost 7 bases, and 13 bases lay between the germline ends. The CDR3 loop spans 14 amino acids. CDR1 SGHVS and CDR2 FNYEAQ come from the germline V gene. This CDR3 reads CASSSNRAVEKLFF. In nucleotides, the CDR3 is TGTGCCAGCAGCTCGAACAGGGCGGTTGAAAAACTGTTTTTT.

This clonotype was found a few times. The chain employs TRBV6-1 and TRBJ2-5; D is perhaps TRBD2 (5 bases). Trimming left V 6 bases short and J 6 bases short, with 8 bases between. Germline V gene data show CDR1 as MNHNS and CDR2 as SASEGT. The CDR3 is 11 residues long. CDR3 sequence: CASSTGKTQYF. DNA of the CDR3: TGTGCCAGCAGCACGGGGAAGACCCAGTACTTC.

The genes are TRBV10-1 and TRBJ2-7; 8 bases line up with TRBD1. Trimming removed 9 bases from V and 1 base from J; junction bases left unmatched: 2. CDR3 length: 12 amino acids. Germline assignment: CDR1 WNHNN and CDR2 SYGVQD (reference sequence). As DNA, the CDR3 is TGCGCCAGAGGACAGGGATCCTACGAGCAGTACTTC. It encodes CARGQGSYEQYF.

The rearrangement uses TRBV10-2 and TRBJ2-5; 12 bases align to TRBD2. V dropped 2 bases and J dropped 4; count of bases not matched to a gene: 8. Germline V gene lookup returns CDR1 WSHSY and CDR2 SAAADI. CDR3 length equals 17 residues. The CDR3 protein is CASSEIVSTSGGETQYF. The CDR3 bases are TGCGCCAGCAGTGAGATAGTCTCGACTAGCGGGGGAGAGACCCAGTACTTC.

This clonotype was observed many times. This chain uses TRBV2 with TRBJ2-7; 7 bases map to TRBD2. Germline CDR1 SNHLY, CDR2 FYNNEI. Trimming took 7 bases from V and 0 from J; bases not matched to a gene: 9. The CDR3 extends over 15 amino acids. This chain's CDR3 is CASTQAAGSSYEQYF. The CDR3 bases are TGTGCCAGCACTCAGGCAGCGGGGAGCTCCTACGAGCAGTACTTC.

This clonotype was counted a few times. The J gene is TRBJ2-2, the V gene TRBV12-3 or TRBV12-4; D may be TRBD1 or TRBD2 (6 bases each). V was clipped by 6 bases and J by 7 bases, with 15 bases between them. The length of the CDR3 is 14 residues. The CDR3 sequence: CASRAGEVNGELFF. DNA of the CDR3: TGTGCCAGCAGAGCAGGGGAGGTGAACGGGGAGCTGTTTTTT.

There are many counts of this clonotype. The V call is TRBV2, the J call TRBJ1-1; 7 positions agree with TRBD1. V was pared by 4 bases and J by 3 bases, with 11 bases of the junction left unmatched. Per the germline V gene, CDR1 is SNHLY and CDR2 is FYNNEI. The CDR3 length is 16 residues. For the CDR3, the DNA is TGTGCCAGCAGTGCTACAGGGGCGCAAGTTTACACTGAAGCTTTCTTT. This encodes CASSATGAQVYTEAFF.

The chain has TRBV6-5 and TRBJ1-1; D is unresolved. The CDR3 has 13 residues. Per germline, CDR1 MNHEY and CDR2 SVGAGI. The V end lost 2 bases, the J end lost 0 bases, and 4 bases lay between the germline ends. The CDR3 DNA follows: TGTGCCAGCAGTTACAAGATGAACACTGAAGCTTTCTTT. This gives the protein CASSYKMNTEAFF.

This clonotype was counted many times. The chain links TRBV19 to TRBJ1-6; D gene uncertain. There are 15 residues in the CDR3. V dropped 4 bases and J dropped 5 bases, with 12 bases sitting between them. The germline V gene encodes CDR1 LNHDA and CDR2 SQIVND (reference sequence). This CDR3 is CASSKGAADNSPLHF. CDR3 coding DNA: TGTGCCAGTAGTAAGGGCGCCGCGGATAATTCACCCCTCCACTTT.

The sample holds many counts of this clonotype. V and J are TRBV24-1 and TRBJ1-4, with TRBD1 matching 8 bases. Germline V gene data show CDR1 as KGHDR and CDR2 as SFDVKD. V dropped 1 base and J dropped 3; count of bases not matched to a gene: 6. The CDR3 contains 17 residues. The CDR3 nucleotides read TGTGCCACCAGTGATTTCACCAGGGGGCGACCTAATGAAAAACTGTTTTTT. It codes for CATSDFTRGRPNEKLFF.

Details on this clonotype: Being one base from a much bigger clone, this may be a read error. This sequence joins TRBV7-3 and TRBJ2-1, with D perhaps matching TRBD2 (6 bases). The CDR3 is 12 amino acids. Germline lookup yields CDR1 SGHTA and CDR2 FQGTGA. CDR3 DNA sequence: TGTGCCGGCAGTTCGCCGGGACTTCGGCTGTTCTTC. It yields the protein CAGSSPGLRLFF.

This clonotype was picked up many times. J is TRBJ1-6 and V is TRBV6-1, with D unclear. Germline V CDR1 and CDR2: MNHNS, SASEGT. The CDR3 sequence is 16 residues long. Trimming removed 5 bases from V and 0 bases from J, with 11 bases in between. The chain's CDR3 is CASSTFMSSYNSPLHF. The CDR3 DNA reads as TGTGCCAGCAGTACCTTCATGAGCTCCTATAATTCACCCCTCCACTTT.

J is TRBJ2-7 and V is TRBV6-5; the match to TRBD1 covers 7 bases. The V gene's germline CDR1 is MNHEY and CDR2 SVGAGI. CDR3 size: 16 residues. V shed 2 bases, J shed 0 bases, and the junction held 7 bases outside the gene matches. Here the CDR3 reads CASSYRQGTLSYEQYF. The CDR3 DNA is TGTGCCAGCAGTTACAGACAGGGAACACTCTCCTACGAGCAGTACTTC.

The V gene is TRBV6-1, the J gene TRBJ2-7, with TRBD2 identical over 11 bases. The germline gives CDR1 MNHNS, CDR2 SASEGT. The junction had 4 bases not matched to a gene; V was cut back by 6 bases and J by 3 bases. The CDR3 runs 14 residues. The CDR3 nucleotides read TGTGCCAGCAGGAGACTAGCGGGGTACTACGAGCAGTACTTC. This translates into CASRRLAGYYEQYF.